The 6 T cell receptor beta chains listed next were all sequenced from one sample in a study of T cell repertoires in aging, cancer and after chemotherapy. The template was genomic DNA from peripheral blood, not RNA. TRB rearrangements spanning V, D and J were amplified using mixed TRB-A/B primers. From the multiplex PCR reads, TCRdb called clonotypes with MiXCR, one entry per CDR3 protein. Here the sample spans about 9,400 distinct CDR3 sequences, 35% to 45% being singletons. Material: blood. These receptors all stem from a human donor in good health.

The chain carries TRBV6-5 and TRBJ2-1; 7 nucleotides align to TRBD2. CDR1 and CDR2 from the germline V gene are MNHEY and SVGAGI. This CDR3 comprises 16 residues. The V and J ends lost 2 bases and 4 bases, in that order; junction bases with no gene match: 8. As DNA, the CDR3 is TGTGCCAGCAGTTACCGGGCGGGACTAAATTACAATGAGCAGTTCTTC. Protein: CASSYRAGLNYNEQFF.

The chain combines TRBV6-5 with TRBJ2-1; tentatively, D is TRBD1 (6 bases). Per germline, CDR1 MNHEY and CDR2 SVGAGI. The CDR3 runs to 16 residues. The germline V and J ends were trimmed by 5 bases and 7 bases, with 21 bases remaining between them. DNA of the CDR3: TGTGCCAGCAGTCGGCTACAGGGCATGGGGTGGAATGAGCAGTTCTTC. Its protein is CASSRLQGMGWNEQFF.

The chain carries TRBV19 and TRBJ2-1; no clear D. Germline V gene data show CDR1 as LNHDA and CDR2 as SQIVND (reference sequence). Trimming removed 0 bases from V and 5 bases from J, with 14 bases in between. There are 16 residues in the CDR3. CDR3 loop: CASSIDNPPGHNEQFF. In nucleotides, the CDR3 is TGTGCCAGTAGTATAGATAACCCCCCTGGCCACAATGAGCAGTTCTTC. The variable domain in full, with the rest retrieved from reference TRBV19 and TRBJ2-1, is DGGITQSPKYLFRKEGQNVTLSCEQNLNHDAMYWYRQDPGQGLRLIYYSQIVNDFQKGDIAEGYSVSREKKESFPLTVTSAQKNPTAFYLCASSIDNPPGHNEQFFGPGTRLTVL.

This clonotype has more than one count but fewer than ten. J is TRBJ2-2 and V is TRBV7-2; D might be TRBD1 (5 bases). Germline V gives CDR1 SGHTA, CDR2 FQGNSA. Deletions cut 3 bases from V and 3 bases from J, with 14 bases between. CDR3 size: 16 residues. CDR3 in DNA: TGTGCCAGCAGCTTTGGCCAGGGCTTATACACCGGGGAGCTGTTTTTT. It translates to CASSFGQGLYTGELFF.

V is TRBV12-3 or TRBV12-4 and J is TRBJ2-3, with 7 positions matching TRBD2. Losses at the gene ends were 6 bases for V and 0 bases for J; bases not matched to a gene: 6. This CDR3 comprises 15 residues. The CDR3 protein is CASSPIAGSTDTQYF. Written as DNA, the CDR3 is TGTGCCAGCAGCCCAATAGCGGGTAGCACAGATACGCAGTATTTT.

This clonotype was found a few times. The J gene is TRBJ2-1, the V gene TRBV10-2; D uncertain. The germline V gene has CDR1 WSHSY and CDR2 SAAADI. There are 14 residues in the CDR3. The V gene lost 2 bases and the J gene lost 2 bases, with 7 bases spanning the gap. The CDR3 DNA is TGCGCCAGCAGTGAGCTCACACCCTACAATGAGCAGTTCTTC. Translating gives CASSELTPYNEQFF.